A single sample is the source of the 27 T cell receptor beta chains below, sequenced in a study of blood T cell repertoires in COVID-19. Sequencing used immunoSEQ multiplex PCR; TCRdb keeps in-frame clones, though not all of them. The sample consists of 150,000 or so clones, 80% of them appearing once. The sequenced sample was peripheral blood. These receptors came from a man aged 55 to 69 with acute or convalescent COVID-19.

The chain has TRBV7-9 and TRBJ1-3; TRBD1 matches 7 bases. The germline V gene encodes CDR1 SEHNR and CDR2 FQNEAQ (reference sequence). Trimming cost V 7 bases and J 0 bases; bases outside gene matches: 3. This CDR3 is 14 amino acids long. DNA for the CDR3: TGTGCCAGCAACCGGGACAGCTCTGGAAACACCATATATTTT. The encoded protein is CASNRDSSGNTIYF.

The J gene is TRBJ1-6, the V gene TRBV9; tentative D call: TRBD1 (6 bases). The CDR3 length is 14 residues. V lost 7 bases to trimming and J lost 5 bases, with 13 bases between them. CDR1 and CDR2 from the germline V gene are SGDLS and YYNGEE. The CDR3 loop is CASGGGSNNSPLHF. The CDR3 nucleotides read TGTGCCAGCGGTGGGGGCAGCAATAATTCACCCCTCCACTTT.

The chain combines TRBV6-5 with TRBJ2-5; D perhaps matches TRBD2 (7 bases). The CDR3 is made up of 15 amino acids. V was shortened by 4 bases and J by 3 bases, with 15 bases between the two germline ends. Germline CDR1 and CDR2: MNHEY and SVGAGI. The CDR3 DNA follows: TGTGCCAGCAGTTCGGGGGGCGCGGCGGAAGAGACCCAGTACTTC. This gives the protein CASSSGGAAEETQYF.

CDR3: CASSLRSGSHSNEQFF. The DNA for the CDR3 is TGCGCCAGCAGCCTCCGAAGCGGGAGTCACTCTAATGAGCAGTTCTTC. The chain is built from TRBV5-1 and TRBJ2-1; 8 nucleotides align to TRBD2. Per germline, CDR1 SGHRS and CDR2 YFSETQ. This CDR3 is built from 16 residues. Unmatched junction bases numbered 13, after V lost 4 bases and J lost 7 bases.

The chain combines TRBV3-1 (or the pseudogene TRBV3-2) with TRBJ2-2; tentatively, D is TRBD1 (5 bases). The germline CDR1 and CDR2 sequences are LGHDT and YNNKEL (reference sequence). This CDR3 has 16 amino acids. The V end lost 0 bases, the J end lost 7 bases, and 15 bases lay between the germline ends. CDR3 loop: CASSQEPPGRGGELFF. The CDR3 DNA follows: TGTGCCAGCAGCCAAGAGCCCCCAGGAAGGGGCGGGGAGCTGTTTTTT.

The rearrangement uses TRBV5-5 and TRBJ1-6; TRBD1 matches at 9 bases. V trimming: 0 bases; J trimming: 10 bases; junction bases outside the gene matches: 5. This CDR3 comprises 15 residues. In germline, CDR1 is SGHKS, CDR2 YYEKEE (reference sequence). CDR3 region: CASSLEDRGGSPLHF. Written as DNA, the CDR3 is TGTGCCAGCAGCTTGGAGGACAGGGGCGGGTCACCCCTCCACTTT.

The V gene is TRBV6-1, the J gene TRBJ1-2; possible D gene TRBD1, 6 bases. Germline V CDR1 and CDR2: MNHNS, SASEGT. V was clipped by 2 bases and J by 1 base, with 11 bases between them. This CDR3 comprises 15 residues. The CDR3 spells CASSERGAGNYGYTF. CDR3 bases: TGTGCCAGCAGTGAACGGGGGGCGGGTAACTATGGCTACACCTTC.

The chain is built from TRBV4-3 and TRBJ1-2; tentatively, D is TRBD1 (5 bases). The germline CDR1 and CDR2 sequences are LGHNA and YSLEER. The CDR3 extends over 15 amino acids. Trimming stripped 5 bases from V and 5 bases from J, with 18 bases between. The CDR3 nucleotides read TGCGCCAGCAGCTCCACAGGCCAACGGGGGTATGGCTACACCTTC. It translates to CASSSTGQRGYGYTF.

The table lists this clone with a few counts. The chain joins TRBV24-1 to TRBJ2-5; D is ambiguous. Germline V gene data show CDR1 as KGHDR and CDR2 as SFDVKD. This CDR3 comprises 14 residues. The V end was cut by 2 bases, the J end by 7 bases, with 13 bases between. The CDR3 sequence is CATSDSTVLRTQYF. The CDR3 DNA sequence: TGTGCCACCAGTGATTCGACTGTGTTGCGGACCCAGTACTTC.

Details on this clone: A read error may account for a junction end that differs from germline. The V and J genes are TRBV30 and TRBJ2-7, with a possible D match to TRBD2 (7 bases). The germline V gene encodes CDR1 GTSNPN and CDR2 SVGIG (reference sequence). The CDR3 consists of 11 residues. CDR3 loop: CALTGGYKQYF. The CDR3 nucleotides read TGTGCCTTGACGGGGGGCTACAAGCAGTACTTC. Looking up the rest from reference TRBV30 and TRBJ2-7 gives the full variable domain: SQTIHQWPATLVQPVGSPLSLECTVEGTSNPNLYWYRQAAGRGLQLLFYSVGIGQISSEVPQNLSASRPQDRQFILSSKKLLLSDSGFYLCALTGGYKQYFGPGTRLTVT.

The CDR3 loop is CASSLGASGSGPDTQYF. In DNA form, the CDR3 reads TGTGCCAGCAGCTTAGGAGCTAGCGGGAGTGGCCCAGATACGCAGTATTTT. The chain recombines TRBV11-2 with TRBJ2-3; 10 bases map to TRBD2. Germline V gene data show CDR1 as SGHAT and CDR2 as FQNNGV. The junction had 8 bases not matched to a gene; V was cut back by 1 base and J by 4 bases. CDR3 length: 17 amino acids.

This clone appeared a single time. The chain has TRBV2 and TRBJ2-3; weak D call: TRBD2 (7 bases). The CDR3 extends over 15 amino acids. Germline-derived CDR1 and CDR2 are SNHLY and FYNNEI. V was pared by 7 bases and J by 8 bases, with 22 bases between. The CDR3 sequence is CASILDSGGRGTQYF. CDR3 coding DNA: TGTGCCAGCATCCTGGACTCCGGGGGGCGGGGTACGCAGTATTTT. Variable domain in full (rest from reference TRBV2 and TRBJ2-3): EPEVTQTPSHQVTQMGQEVILRCVPISNHLYFYWYRQILGQKVEFLVSFYNNEISEKSEIFDDQFSVERPDGSNFTLKIRSTKLEDSAMYFCASILDSGGRGTQYFGPGTRLTVL.

For the CDR3, the DNA is TGTGCCAGCAGCTTGGCCCCAGGGACAGACGAGCAGTACTTC. Translating it yields CASSLAPGTDEQYF. The chain uses TRBV5-5 and TRBJ2-7; 7 bases agree with TRBD1. This CDR3 comprises 14 residues. J lost 5 bases, V lost 0 bases, and 5 bases had no gene match. CDR1 SGHKS and CDR2 YYEKEE come from the germline V gene (reference sequence).

This clone was seen once. This chain uses TRBV19 with TRBJ1-2; possibly TRBD1 for D (6 bases). The CDR3 covers 14 residues. With 3 bases removed from V and 8 bases from J, the gap between germline ends came to 16 bases. The germline V gene has CDR1 LNHDA and CDR2 SQIVND (reference sequence). The CDR3 region is CASSMGGPALGYTF. Written as DNA, the CDR3 is TGTGCCAGTAGTATGGGGGGGCCCGCCCTGGGCTACACCTTC.

This chain links TRBV4-1 with TRBJ2-7; 10 bases align to TRBD2. CDR1 is MGHRA, CDR2 YSYEKL, per germline. The CDR3 runs 14 residues. Trimming took 4 bases from V and 2 from J; bases not matched to a gene: 2. CDR3 sequence (DNA): TGCGCCAGCAGCCCGCTAGCGGGGGCCTACGAGCAGTACTTC. Its protein product is CASSPLAGAYEQYF.

This sequence joins TRBV3-1 (or the pseudogene TRBV3-2) and TRBJ1-3, with D unclear. In germline, CDR1 is LGHDT, CDR2 YNNKEL (reference sequence). The V and J ends lost 0 bases and 0 bases respectively, with 6 bases between them. CDR3 length: 15 amino acids. The CDR3 loop reads CASSQEQLSGNTIYF. The CDR3 DNA sequence: TGTGCCAGCAGCCAAGAACAGCTCTCTGGAAACACCATATATTTT.

The chain couples TRBV19 to TRBJ1-2; a weak D match, TRBD1 (6 bases). The CDR3 is 15 amino acids. Germline assignment: CDR1 LNHDA and CDR2 SQIVND (reference sequence). V was clipped by 6 bases and J by 1 base, with 15 bases between them. The CDR3 nucleotides read TGTGCCAGTAGGGTACAGGGTTCTCTTAACTATGGCTACACCTTC. This translates into CASRVQGSLNYGYTF.

This clone has only one observation. The chain links TRBV18 to TRBJ2-7; D not resolved. The germline CDR1 and CDR2 sequences are KGHSH and LQKENI. This CDR3 has 12 amino acids. V lost 5 bases to trimming and J lost 3 bases, with 8 bases between them. Written as DNA, the CDR3 is TGTGCCAGCTCAACGCGATACTACGAGCAGTACTTC. It specifies CASSTRYYEQYF.

The chain joins TRBV4-2 to TRBJ1-1, with a weak D call TRBD1 (5 bases). Deletions cut 3 bases from V and 0 bases from J, with 11 bases between. Germline-derived CDR1 and CDR2 are LGHNA and YNFKEQ. CDR3 length: 15 amino acids. The CDR3 DNA reads TGTGCCAGCAGCCAGCAACAGGTGATGAACACTGAAGCTTTCTTT. It translates to CASSQQQVMNTEAFF.

The V gene is TRBV30, the J gene TRBJ1-6; D call uncertain. V lost 0 bases and J lost 8, with 11 bases in between. The CDR3 is 14 residues long. CDR1 and CDR2 (germline): GTSNPN, SVGIG (reference sequence). The CDR3 here is CAWSVPGSYSPLHF. DNA of the CDR3: TGTGCCTGGAGTGTACCGGGAAGTTATTCACCCCTCCACTTT.

V gene TRBV28 combines with J gene TRBJ1-5; the match to TRBD1 covers 8 bases. The CDR3 length is 16 residues. Trimming took 4 bases from V and 7 from J; bases not matched to a gene: 12. Per germline, CDR1 MDHEN and CDR2 SYDVKM. The CDR3 is CASSSLDRDTSQPQHF. In DNA form, the CDR3 reads TGTGCCAGCAGTTCCCTGGACAGGGACACAAGCCAGCCCCAGCATTTT.

The chain employs TRBV28 and TRBJ2-2; maybe TRBD1 (6 bases). Trimming removed 7 bases at V and 7 bases at J, with 13 bases between. The CDR3 has 13 residues. Looked up from germline, CDR1 is MDHEN and CDR2 is SYDVKM. The CDR3 is CASKQGINGELFF. CDR3 nucleotide sequence: TGTGCCAGCAAACAGGGCATTAACGGGGAGCTGTTTTTT.

This clone was detected a few times. Other nucleotide sequences in the sample specify the same CDR3. The gene calls are TRBV10-2 and TRBJ1-4; D gene uncertain. The germline V gene encodes CDR1 WSHSY and CDR2 SAAADI. With 0 bases removed from V and 8 bases from J, the gap between germline ends came to 10 bases. The length of the CDR3 is 14 residues. The CDR3 protein is CASSESRGREKLFF. CDR3 nucleotide sequence: TGCGCCAGCAGTGAGTCCCGGGGTCGAGAAAAACTGTTTTTT.

The chain is built from TRBV7-2 and TRBJ1-5, with D tentatively TRBD1 (5 bases). The germline CDR1 and CDR2 sequences are SGHTA and FQGNSA. This CDR3 comprises 16 residues. V lost 5 bases and J lost 7, with 21 bases in between. The DNA for the CDR3 is TGTGCCAGCAGCCATATTATTGACAGATACACCCAGCCCCAGCATTTT. It encodes CASSHIIDRYTQPQHF. Variable domain in full (rest from reference TRBV7-2 and TRBJ1-5): GAGVSQSPSNKVTEKGKDVELRCDPISGHTALYWYRQSLGQGLEFLIYFQGNSAPDKSGLPSDRFSAERTGGSVSTLTIQRTQQEDSAVYLCASSHIIDRYTQPQHFGDGTRLSIL.

The rearrangement joins TRBV28 to TRBJ1-5; 9 bases map to TRBD1. With V trimmed by 6 bases and J by 2 bases, 8 bases remained unmatched. The germline V gene has CDR1 MDHEN and CDR2 SYDVKM. The CDR3 has 16 amino acids. CDR3 sequence: CASSPLRTGGNQPQHF. DNA of the CDR3: TGTGCCAGCAGCCCCCTGCGGACAGGGGGCAATCAGCCCCAGCATTTT.

Many counts were recorded for this clone. The chain has TRBV6-5 and TRBJ2-7; 9 bases map to TRBD2. Unmatched junction bases numbered 6, after V lost 0 bases and J lost 9 bases. This CDR3 is 14 amino acids long. Germline CDR1 and CDR2: MNHEY and SVGAGI. The CDR3 sequence is CASSYSVAGARQYF. DNA for the CDR3: TGTGCCAGCAGTTACTCAGTAGCGGGAGCTCGGCAGTACTTC.

The chain joins TRBV6-5 to TRBJ1-6; weak D call: TRBD1 (5 bases). Germline CDR1 is MNHEY and CDR2 is SVGAGI. V lost 0 bases and J lost 5, with 11 bases in between. The CDR3 extends over 16 amino acids. Here the CDR3 DNA reads TGTGCCAGCAGTTACTCTGGCAGGGTCCATAATTCACCCCTCCACTTT. It specifies CASSYSGRVHNSPLHF.